This TCR beta chain appears in the sequencing data of a study of cytomegalovirus exposure and HLA in healthy donors. Study results and caveats: What TCR beta sequences reportedly achieved was accurate prediction of HLA-A and HLA-B alleles in most subjects.

Concerning this clone itself: Its target is unknown.

PCR amplification relied on 60 Vbeta primers (plus 13 Jbeta primers). TCRdb's table, derived via immunoSEQ multiplex PCR, lists solely in-frame clones and lacks some. The repertoire holds 160,000 or so clones, with about four fifths as singletons. The CDR3 consists of 15 residues. V gave up 5 bases and J gave up 7 bases; unmatched junction bases: 8. Germline loops: CDR1 SGHNT, CDR2 YYREEE (reference sequence). This TCR came from a man in his fifties in good health and CMV-seropositive. The sequenced sample was PBMCs. V gene TRBV5-4 combines with J gene TRBJ1-6, with TRBD1 matching 8 bases. The chain's CDR3 is CASSTGQGNNSPLHF. As DNA, the CDR3 is TGTGCCAGCAGTACTGGACAGGGAAACAATTCACCCCTCCACTTT. Complete variable domain (other parts from reference TRBV5-4 and TRBJ1-6): ETGVTQSPTHLIKTRGQQVTLRCSSQSGHNTVSWYQQALGQGPQFIFQYYREEENGRGNFPPRFSGLQFPNYSSELNVNALELDDSALYLCASSTGQGNNSPLHFGNGTRLTVT.